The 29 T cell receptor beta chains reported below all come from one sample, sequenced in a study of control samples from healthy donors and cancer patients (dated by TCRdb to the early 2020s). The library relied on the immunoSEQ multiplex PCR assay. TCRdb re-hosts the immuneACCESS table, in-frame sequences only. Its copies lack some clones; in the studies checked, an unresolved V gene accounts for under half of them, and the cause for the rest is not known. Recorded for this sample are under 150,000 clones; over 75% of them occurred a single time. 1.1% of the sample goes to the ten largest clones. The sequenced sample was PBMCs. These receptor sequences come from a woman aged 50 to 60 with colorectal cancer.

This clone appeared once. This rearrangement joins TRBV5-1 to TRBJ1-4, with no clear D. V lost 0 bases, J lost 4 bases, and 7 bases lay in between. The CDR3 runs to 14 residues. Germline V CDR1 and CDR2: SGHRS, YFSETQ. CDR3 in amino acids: CASSLERNNEKLFF. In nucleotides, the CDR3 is TGCGCCAGCAGCTTGGAACGCAATAATGAAAAACTGTTTTTT.

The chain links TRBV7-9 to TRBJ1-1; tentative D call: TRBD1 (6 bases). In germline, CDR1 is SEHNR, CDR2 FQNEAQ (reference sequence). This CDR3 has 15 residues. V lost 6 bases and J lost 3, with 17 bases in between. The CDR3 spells CASSLTGSEYTEAFF. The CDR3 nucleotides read TGTGCCAGCAGTCTGACAGGATCTGAGTACACTGAAGCTTTCTTT.

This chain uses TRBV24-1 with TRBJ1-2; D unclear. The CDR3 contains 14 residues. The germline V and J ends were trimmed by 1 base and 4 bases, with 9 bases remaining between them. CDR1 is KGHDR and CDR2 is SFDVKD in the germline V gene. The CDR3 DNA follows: TGTGCCACCAGTGATTTCCCTGGGAGCTATGGCTACACCTTC. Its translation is CATSDFPGSYGYTF.

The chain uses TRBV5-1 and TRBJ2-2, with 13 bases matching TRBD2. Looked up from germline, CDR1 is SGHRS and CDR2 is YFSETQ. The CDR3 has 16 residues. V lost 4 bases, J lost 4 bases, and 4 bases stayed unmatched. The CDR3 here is CASSLRTSGGTGELFF. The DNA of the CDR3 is TGCGCCAGCAGCCTTAGGACTAGCGGGGGCACCGGGGAGCTGTTTTTT.

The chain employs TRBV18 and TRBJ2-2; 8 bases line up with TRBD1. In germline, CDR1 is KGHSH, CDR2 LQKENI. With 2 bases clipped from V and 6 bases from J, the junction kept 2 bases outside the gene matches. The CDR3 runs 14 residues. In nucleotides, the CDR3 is TGTGCCAGCTCACCAACAGGGGGGTCCGGGGAGCTGTTTTTT. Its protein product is CASSPTGGSGELFF.

CDR3 nucleotides: TGTGCCAGTAACATCTGGGACATCTTATCTGAAGCTTTCTTT. Translating gives CASNIWDILSEAFF. The chain is built from TRBV27 and TRBJ1-1, with a tentative D call TRBD1 (6 bases). Trimming removed 9 bases at V and 6 bases at J, with 20 bases between. CDR3 length equals 14 residues. Per the germline V gene, CDR1 is MNHEY and CDR2 is SMNVEV (reference sequence).

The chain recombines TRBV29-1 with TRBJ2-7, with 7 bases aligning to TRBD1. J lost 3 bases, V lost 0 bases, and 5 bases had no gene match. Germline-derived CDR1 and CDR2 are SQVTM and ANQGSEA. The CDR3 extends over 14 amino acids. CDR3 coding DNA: TGCAGCGTTGAAGACCGGGACAGAGACTACGAGCAGTACTTC. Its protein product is CSVEDRDRDYEQYF.

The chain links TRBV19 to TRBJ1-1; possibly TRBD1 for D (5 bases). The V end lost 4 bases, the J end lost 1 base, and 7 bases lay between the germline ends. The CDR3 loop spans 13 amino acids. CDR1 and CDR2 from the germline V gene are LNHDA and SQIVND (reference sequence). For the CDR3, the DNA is TGTGCCAGTAGTACCGGGGGGAACACTGAAGCTTTCTTT. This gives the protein CASSTGGNTEAFF.

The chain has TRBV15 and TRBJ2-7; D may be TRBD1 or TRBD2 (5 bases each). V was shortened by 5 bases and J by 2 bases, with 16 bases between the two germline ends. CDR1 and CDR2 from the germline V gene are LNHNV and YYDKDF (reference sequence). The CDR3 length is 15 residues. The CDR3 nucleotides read TGTGCCACCAGCGGTGGCAGGGACCGTACCTACGAGCAGTACTTC. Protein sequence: CATSGGRDRTYEQYF.

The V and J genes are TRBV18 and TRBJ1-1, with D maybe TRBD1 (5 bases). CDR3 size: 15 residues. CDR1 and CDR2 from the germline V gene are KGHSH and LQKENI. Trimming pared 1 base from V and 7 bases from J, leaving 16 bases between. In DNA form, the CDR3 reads TGTGCCAGCTCACCACTGCCCGGCAGGACAAATGAAGCTTTCTTT. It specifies CASSPLPGRTNEAFF.

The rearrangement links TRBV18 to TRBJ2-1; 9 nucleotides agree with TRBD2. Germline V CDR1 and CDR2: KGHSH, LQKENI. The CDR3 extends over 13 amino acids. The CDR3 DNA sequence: TGTGCGACGCGGGGGGGAATGTACAATGAGCAGTTCTTC. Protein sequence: CATRGGMYNEQFF.

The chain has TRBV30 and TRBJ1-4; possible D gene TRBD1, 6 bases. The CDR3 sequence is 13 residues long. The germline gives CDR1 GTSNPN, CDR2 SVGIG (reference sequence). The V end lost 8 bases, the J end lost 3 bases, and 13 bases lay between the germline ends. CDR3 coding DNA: TGTGCCATTAGGGGACAAGCTAATGAAAAACTGTTTTTT. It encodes CAIRGQANEKLFF.

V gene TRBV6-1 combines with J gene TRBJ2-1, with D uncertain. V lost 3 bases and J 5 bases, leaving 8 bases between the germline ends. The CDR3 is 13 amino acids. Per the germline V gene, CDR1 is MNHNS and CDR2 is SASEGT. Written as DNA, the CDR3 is TGTGCCAGCAGTGACCGTCTCAACAATGAGCAGTTCTTC. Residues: CASSDRLNNEQFF.

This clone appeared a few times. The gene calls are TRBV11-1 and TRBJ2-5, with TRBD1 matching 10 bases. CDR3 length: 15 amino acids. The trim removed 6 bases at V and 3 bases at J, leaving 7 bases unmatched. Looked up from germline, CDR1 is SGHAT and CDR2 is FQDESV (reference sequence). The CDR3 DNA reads TGTGCCAGCAGTCCCGGGACAGGGGAGGAAGAGACCCAGTACTTC. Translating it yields CASSPGTGEEETQYF.

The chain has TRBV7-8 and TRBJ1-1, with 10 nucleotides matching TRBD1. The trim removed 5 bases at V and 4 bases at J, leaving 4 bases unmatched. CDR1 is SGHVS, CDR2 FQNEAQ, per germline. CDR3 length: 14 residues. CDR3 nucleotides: TGTGCCAGCAGCCCGAGGACAGGGGGCACTGAAGCTTTCTTT. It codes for CASSPRTGGTEAFF.

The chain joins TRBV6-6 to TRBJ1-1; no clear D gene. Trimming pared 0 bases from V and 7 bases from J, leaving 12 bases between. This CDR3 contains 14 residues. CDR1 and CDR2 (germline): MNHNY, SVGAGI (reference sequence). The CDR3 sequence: CASSYSKSESEAFF. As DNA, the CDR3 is TGTGCCAGCAGTTACTCGAAGTCAGAAAGTGAAGCTTTCTTT.

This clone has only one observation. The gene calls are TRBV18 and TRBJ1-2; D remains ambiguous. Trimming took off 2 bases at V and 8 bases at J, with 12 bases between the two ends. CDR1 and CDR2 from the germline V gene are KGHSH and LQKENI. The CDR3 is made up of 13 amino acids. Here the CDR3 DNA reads TGTGCCAGCTCACCAGGAGGGCGAGCGGGCTACACCTTC. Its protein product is CASSPGGRAGYTF.

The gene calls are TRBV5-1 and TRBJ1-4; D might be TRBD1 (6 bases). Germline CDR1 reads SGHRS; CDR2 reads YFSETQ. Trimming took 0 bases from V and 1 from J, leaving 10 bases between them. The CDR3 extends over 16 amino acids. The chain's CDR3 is CASSLEGGRTNEKLFF. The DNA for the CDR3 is TGCGCCAGCAGCTTGGAGGGGGGGCGAACTAATGAAAAACTGTTTTTT. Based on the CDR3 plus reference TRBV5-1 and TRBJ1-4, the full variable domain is KAGVTQTPRYLIKTRGQQVTLSCSPISGHRSVSWYQQTPGQGLQFLFEYFSETQRNKGNFPGRFSGRQFSNSRSEMNVSTLELGDSALYLCASSLEGGRTNEKLFFGSGTQLSVL.

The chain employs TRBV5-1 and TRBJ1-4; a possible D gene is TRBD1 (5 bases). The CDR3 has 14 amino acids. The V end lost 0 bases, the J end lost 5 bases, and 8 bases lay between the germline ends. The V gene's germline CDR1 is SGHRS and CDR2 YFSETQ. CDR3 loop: CASSLGGENEKLFF. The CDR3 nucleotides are TGCGCCAGCAGCTTGGGGGGGGAAAATGAAAAACTGTTTTTT.

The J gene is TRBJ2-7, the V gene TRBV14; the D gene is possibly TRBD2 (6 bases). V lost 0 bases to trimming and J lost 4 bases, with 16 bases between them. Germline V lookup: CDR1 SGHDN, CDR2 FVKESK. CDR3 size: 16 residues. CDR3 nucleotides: TGTGCCAGCAGCCAAGATAGAGGAGGGTATGGGTACGAGCAGTACTTC. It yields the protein CASSQDRGGYGYEQYF. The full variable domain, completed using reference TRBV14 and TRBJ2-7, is EAGVTQFPSHSVIEKGQTVTLRCDPISGHDNLYWYRRVMGKEIKFLLHFVKESKQDESGMPNNRFLAERTGGTYSTLKVQPAELEDSGVYFCASSQDRGGYGYEQYFGPGTRLTVT.

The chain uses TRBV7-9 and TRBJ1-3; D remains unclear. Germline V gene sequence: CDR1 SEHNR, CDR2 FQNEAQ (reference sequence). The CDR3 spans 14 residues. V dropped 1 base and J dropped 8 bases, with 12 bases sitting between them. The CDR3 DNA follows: TGTGCCAGCAGCTTAGGAGGCGTAGCAGACACCATATATTTT. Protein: CASSLGGVADTIYF.

CDR3 in DNA: TGTGCCAGCAGCTTGGGCCTCGGCTCCTATAATTCACCCCTCCACTTT. Protein product: CASSLGLGSYNSPLHF. The chain carries TRBV5-5 and TRBJ1-6; no definite D call. V lost 0 bases and J 0 bases, leaving 7 bases between the germline ends. CDR3 size: 16 residues. CDR1 is SGHKS and CDR2 is YYEKEE in the germline V gene (reference sequence).

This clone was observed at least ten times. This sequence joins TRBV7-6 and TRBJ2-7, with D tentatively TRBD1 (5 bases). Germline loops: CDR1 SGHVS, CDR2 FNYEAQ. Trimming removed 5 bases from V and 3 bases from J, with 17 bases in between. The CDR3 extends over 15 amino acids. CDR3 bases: TGTGCCAGCAGCCAAGGGCCGGACAAATACTACGAGCAGTACTTC. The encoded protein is CASSQGPDKYYEQYF.

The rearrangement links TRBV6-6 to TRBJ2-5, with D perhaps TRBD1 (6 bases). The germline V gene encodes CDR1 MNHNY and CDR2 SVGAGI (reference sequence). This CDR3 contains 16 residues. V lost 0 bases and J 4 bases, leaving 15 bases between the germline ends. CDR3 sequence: CASSYSPIHRVETQYF. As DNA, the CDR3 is TGTGCCAGCAGTTACTCCCCGATTCACAGGGTAGAGACCCAGTACTTC.

In DNA, the CDR3 is TGTGCCAGCAGCTTAGTTTCCAGGGCTGGAAACACCATATATTTT. This translates into CASSLVSRAGNTIYF. This chain connects TRBV7-9 to TRBJ1-3; maybe TRBD1 (5 bases). The CDR3 is made up of 15 amino acids. Germline assignment: CDR1 SEHNR and CDR2 FQNEAQ (reference sequence). V was shortened by 1 base and J by 2 bases, with 9 bases between the two germline ends.

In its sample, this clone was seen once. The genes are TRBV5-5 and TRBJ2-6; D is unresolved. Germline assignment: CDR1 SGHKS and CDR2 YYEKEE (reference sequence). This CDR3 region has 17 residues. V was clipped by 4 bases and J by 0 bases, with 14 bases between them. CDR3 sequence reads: CASSPIAGDSGANVLTF. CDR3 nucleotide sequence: TGTGCCAGCAGCCCTATTGCTGGGGACTCTGGGGCCAACGTCCTGACTTTC.

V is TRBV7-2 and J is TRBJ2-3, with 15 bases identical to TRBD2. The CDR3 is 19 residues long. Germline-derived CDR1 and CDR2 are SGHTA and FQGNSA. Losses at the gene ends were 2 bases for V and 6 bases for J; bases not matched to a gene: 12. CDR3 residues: CASSLKDLGLAGGRDTQYF. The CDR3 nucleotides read TGTGCCAGCAGCTTAAAGGACCTGGGACTAGCGGGAGGTCGCGATACGCAGTATTTT. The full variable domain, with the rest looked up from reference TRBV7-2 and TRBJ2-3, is GAGVSQSPSNKVTEKGKDVELRCDPISGHTALYWYRQSLGQGLEFLIYFQGNSAPDKSGLPSDRFSAERTGGSVSTLTIQRTQQEDSAVYLCASSLKDLGLAGGRDTQYFGPGTRLTVL.

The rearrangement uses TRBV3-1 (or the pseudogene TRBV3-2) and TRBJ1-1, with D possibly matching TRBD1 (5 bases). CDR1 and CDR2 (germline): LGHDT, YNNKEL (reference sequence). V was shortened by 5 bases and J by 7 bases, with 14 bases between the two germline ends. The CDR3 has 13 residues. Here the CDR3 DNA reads TGTGCCAGCAGCTCGCGGGGCGGGGATGAAGCTTTCTTT. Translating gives CASSSRGGDEAFF.

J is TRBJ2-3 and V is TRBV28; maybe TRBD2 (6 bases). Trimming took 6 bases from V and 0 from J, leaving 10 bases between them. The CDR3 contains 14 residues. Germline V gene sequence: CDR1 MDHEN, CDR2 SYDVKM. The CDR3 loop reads CASSGGHSTDTQYF. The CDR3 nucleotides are TGTGCCAGCAGCGGGGGTCATAGCACAGATACGCAGTATTTT.